This T cell receptor beta chain was documented in a study of T cell responses to AZD1222 COVID-19 vaccine. Whole-study findings and limits: Females made up more of the donors, who were largely white British, and clonal diversity may have come out too low.

Turning to this clone: What it binds is not known.

Clones were read by immunoSEQ multiplex PCR, and TCRdb kept only the in-frame ones, dropping some. The table has approximately 120,000 clones, 85% to 90% seen once. V gave up 4 bases and J gave up 1 base, with 17 bases separating them. This CDR3 spans 17 amino acids. Per the germline V gene, CDR1 is MNHEY and CDR2 is SVGEGT. The sequencing here drew on peripheral blood, taken on day 0 of AZD1222 vaccination. This sequence originates from an adult in good health. The chain links TRBV6-2 or TRBV6-3 to TRBJ1-5; a possible D gene is TRBD1 (5 bases). CDR3 region: CASSSGQGGWSNQPQHF. The CDR3 DNA reads as TGTGCCAGCAGTTCGGGGCAGGGCGGTTGGAGCAATCAGCCCCAGCATTTT.